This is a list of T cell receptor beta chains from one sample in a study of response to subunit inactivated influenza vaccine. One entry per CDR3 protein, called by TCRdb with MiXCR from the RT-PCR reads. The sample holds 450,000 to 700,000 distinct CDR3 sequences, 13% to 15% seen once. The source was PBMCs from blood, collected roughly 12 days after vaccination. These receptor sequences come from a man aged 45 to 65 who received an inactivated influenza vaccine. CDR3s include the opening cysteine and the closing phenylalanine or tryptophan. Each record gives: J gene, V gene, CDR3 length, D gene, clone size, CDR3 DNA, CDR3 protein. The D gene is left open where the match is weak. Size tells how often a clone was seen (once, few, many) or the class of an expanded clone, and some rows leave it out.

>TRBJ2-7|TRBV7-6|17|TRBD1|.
TGTGCCAGCAGCTTCTTCTCACCCGGACAGGGGATGGACGAGCAGTACTTC
CASSFFSPGQGMDEQYF
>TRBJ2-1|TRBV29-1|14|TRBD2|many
TGCAGCGTTTCTAGCGGGGGGGCTAGGAATGAGCAGTTCTTC
CSVSSGGARNEQFF
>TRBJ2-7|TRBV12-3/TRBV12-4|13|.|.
TGTGCCAGCAGTTTAGTTAATGGATACGAGCAGTACTTC
CASSLVNGYEQYF
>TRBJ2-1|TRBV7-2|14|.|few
TGTGCCAGCAGCCAGATCCGTGGGGGTTTTGAGCAGTTCTTC
CASSQIRGGFEQFF
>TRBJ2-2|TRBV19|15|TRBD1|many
TGTGCCAGTACCTCGACAGGGGAGAGCACCGGGGAGCTGTTTTTT
CASTSTGESTGELFF
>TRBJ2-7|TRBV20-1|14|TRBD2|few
TGCAGTGCCGAAGGACTAGCGGGTGACTACGAGCAGTACTTC
CSAEGLAGDYEQYF
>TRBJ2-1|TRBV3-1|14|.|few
TGTGCCAGCAGCCCGGGCCCGACTGCCAATGAGCAGTTCTTC
CASSPGPTANEQFF
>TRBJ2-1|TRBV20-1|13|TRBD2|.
TGCAGTGCTAGGCGGGGGGGGCGGAGTGAGCAGTTCTTC
CSARRGGRSEQFF
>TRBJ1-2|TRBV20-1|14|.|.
TGCAGTGCCTATCCCCAGGGGCCTAACTATGGCTACACCTTC
CSAYPQGPNYGYTF
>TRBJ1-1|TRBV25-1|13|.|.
TGTGCCAGCAACGCAATCACCGGCACTGAAGCTTTCTTT
CASNAITGTEAFF
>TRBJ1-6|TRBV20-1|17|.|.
TGCAGTGCTAGAGATCGGGGACTCAAGATGGATAATTCACCCCTCCACTTT
CSARDRGLKMDNSPLHF
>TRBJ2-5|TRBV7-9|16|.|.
TGTGCCAGCAGCTTAGGAGGGGCGCTAATCCAAGAGACCCAGTACTTC
CASSLGGALIQETQYF
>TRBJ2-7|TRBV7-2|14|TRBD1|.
TGTGCCAGCAGCTGGAGGACAGGGCCCCACGAGCAGTACTTC
CASSWRTGPHEQYF
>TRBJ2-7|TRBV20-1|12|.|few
TGCAGTGCTAGCTCCGGGACGGGGGAGCAGTACTTC
CSASSGTGEQYF
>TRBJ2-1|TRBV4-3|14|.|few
TGCGCCAGCAGCCCTAGTGCTTCACTCAATGAGCAGTTCTTC
CASSPSASLNEQFF
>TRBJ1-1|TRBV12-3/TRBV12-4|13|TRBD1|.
TGTGCCAGCAGTTTGACAGGGGGCGCGACAGCTTTCTTT
CASSLTGGATAFF
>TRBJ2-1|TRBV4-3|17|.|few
TGCGCCAGCAGCCAAGACGTTCCGGCGGGAACCTACAATGAGCAGTTCTTC
CASSQDVPAGTYNEQFF
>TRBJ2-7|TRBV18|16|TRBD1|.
TGTGCCAGCTCACCTCGACAGGGTAATAGAGTATACGAGCAGTACTTC
CASSPRQGNRVYEQYF
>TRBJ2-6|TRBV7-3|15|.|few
TGTGCCAGCAGCTTCCCAGGCCCGGGGGTTCACGTCCTGACTTTC
CASSFPGPGVHVLTF
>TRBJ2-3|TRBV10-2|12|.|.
TGCGCCAGCGGGATTAGCACAGATACGCAGTATTTT
CASGISTDTQYF
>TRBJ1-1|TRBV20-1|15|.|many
TGCAGTGCTAGAGATCCCAGGGGCCTGAACACTGAAGCTTTCTTT
CSARDPRGLNTEAFF
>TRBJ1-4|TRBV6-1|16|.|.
TGTGCCAGCAGTGAATTTGGGGGAGTAACTAATGAAAAACTGTTTTTT
CASSEFGGVTNEKLFF
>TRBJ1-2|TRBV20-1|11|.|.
TGCAGTGCTAGACAGGACTTTGTCTACACCTTC
CSARQDFVYTF
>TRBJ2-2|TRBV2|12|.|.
TGTGCCAGCAAGTCTTACACCGGGGAGCTGTTTTTT
CASKSYTGELFF
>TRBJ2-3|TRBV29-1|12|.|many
TGCAGCGTTGAAGGTAGCACAGATACGCAGTATTTT
CSVEGSTDTQYF
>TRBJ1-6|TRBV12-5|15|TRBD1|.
TGTGCTAGTGGTTCGGACAGGGGTTTTAATTCACCCCTCCACTTT
CASGSDRGFNSPLHF
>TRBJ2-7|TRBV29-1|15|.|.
TGCAGCGTTGATCCCCAGCGGAGACGGGGCTACGAGCAGTACTTC
CSVDPQRRRGYEQYF
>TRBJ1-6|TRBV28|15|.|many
TGTGCCAGCAGCGACGGGACGCGTTATAATTCACCCCTCCACTTT
CASSDGTRYNSPLHF
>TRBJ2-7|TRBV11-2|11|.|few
TGTGCCAGCAGCTCGCCGGGAGAGCAGTACTTC
CASSSPGEQYF
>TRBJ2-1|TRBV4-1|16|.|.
TGCGCCAGCAGCCAGCAGCTAACGGATATTTACAATGAGCAGTTCTTC
CASSQQLTDIYNEQFF
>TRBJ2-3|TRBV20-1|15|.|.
TGCAGTGCTAAACCCTCGGGTTATACTGCCCCTCCGCAGTATTTT
CSAKPSGYTAPPQYF
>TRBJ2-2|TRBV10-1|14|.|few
TGCGCCAGCAGAGGGGTCCAGCCAGCCGGGGAGCTGTTTTTT
CASRGVQPAGELFF
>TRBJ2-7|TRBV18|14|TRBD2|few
TGTTCCAGCTCACCCCCCGGGGGGACCTACGAGCAGTACTTC
CSSSPPGGTYEQYF
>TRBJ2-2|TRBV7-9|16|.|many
TGTGCCAGCAGCCCCGGGCCGGGGGCAACGGGCGGGGAGCTGTTTTTT
CASSPGPGATGGELFF
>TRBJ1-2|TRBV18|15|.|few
TGTGCCAGCTCACCAGTGGCAGGCCGTGGCTATGGCTACACCTTC
CASSPVAGRGYGYTF